In its sample, the clone carrying this TCR beta chain was seen a few times. The antigen is undetermined. This sample is drawn from a study of response to subunit inactivated influenza vaccine. TCRdb passed the RT-PCR reads through MiXCR, listing each CDR3 protein once. Of 500,000 or so distinct CDR3 sequences in the sample, approximately 15% were seen once. Whole-study results and caveats: The authors offered the suggestion that each seasonal influenza vaccination recruits few new T cells.

The CDR3 contains 17 residues. CDR1 is DFQATT, CDR2 SNEGSKA, per germline (reference sequence). Trimming stripped 3 bases from V and 4 bases from J, with 22 bases between. The genes are TRBV20-1 and TRBJ2-1, with a tentative D call TRBD1 (5 bases). The origin of this receptor is a man in his fifties or sixties who received an inactivated influenza vaccine. The sequencing here drew on CD4+ T cells sorted from PBMCs, taken roughly 24 months after vaccination. The CDR3 DNA reads as TGCAGTGCTAGCGGCTTACCGGCAGGGTCCCTTTACAATGAGCAGTTCTTC. Translating gives CSASGLPAGSLYNEQFF.